The clone carrying this T cell receptor (beta chain) occurred once. Its antigen is still unknown. These data are taken from a study of T cell responses to AZD1222 COVID-19 vaccine. Whole-study results and caveats: Reports indicate that nearly half of spike-specific TCRs are directed at unmutated variant regions.

The method was immunoSEQ multiplex PCR; TCRdb's version includes in-frame clones alone and lacks a portion of them. This table holds about 140,000 clones, 75% to 90% found once. The origin of this receptor is an adult in good health. The sequenced sample was peripheral blood, obtained on day 0 of AZD1222 vaccination.

CDR3 DNA sequence: TGTGCCAGCAGCAAGGGTAGCGGGAGGGCCTCCTACAATGAGCAGTTCTTC. This encodes CASSKGSGRASYNEQFF. The J gene is TRBJ2-1, the V gene TRBV3-1 (or the pseudogene TRBV3-2), with TRBD2 matching over 11 bases. V shed 5 bases, J shed 0 bases, and the junction held 6 bases outside the gene matches. Germline V CDR1 and CDR2: LGHDT, YNNKEL (reference sequence). The CDR3 runs to 17 residues.